This TCR beta chain stems from a study of blood T cell repertoires in COVID-19 (dated by TCRdb to 2018 to 2020). Concerning the study at large: Samples from collaborators originated in the United States, Italy and Spain and spanned both the acute and convalescent phases of COVID-19. The material from the prospective study consisted of cDNA or gDNA derived from T cells, B-cell-depleted T cells, or PBMCs. Deeply sampled blood TCRbeta repertoires from subjects exposed to, actively infected with, or recovered from COVID-19 were included in the dataset. The repertoires were released in a freely available public database intended as a resource for research on the immune response to SARS-CoV-2. The samples were drawn from the first 160 participants of the ongoing ImmuneRACE study and from 1,254 subjects provided by 6 global collaborators. A de-identified subject ID, COVID-19 status, age in years and sex were almost always included in the sample metadata. Where available, HLA class I and class II types were taken from metadata supplied by the sample provider and were not determined by assay-based typing.

From the cysteine up to the phenylalanine, the CDR3 has a length of 18 residues. The read is trimmed to its CDR3 DNA, 54 bases read in frame from base 1. CDR1 and CDR2, per the germline V gene, are SGHAT and FQNNGV. Trimming leaves V shorter by 5 bases and J shorter by 5 bases, with the junction holding 20 bases beyond the gene matches. This clone was seen just once. Its cognate antigen has yet to be identified. Qualities for individual bases were not recorded, and no much larger clone is one base off. Another Seattle source contributed samples from volunteer blood donors who had recovered from COVID-19. Each collaborating institution followed its own protocols to collect whole blood in K2EDTA tubes. For TCRbeta analysis, collaborators shipped samples in one of three forms: frozen whole blood, isolated PBMCs, or DNA extracted from either of those sample types. Study-wide findings and limitations: How much clinical and demographic metadata was included differed by source and by participant, and the metadata was provided uncurated.

The immunoSEQ Assay, a bias-controlled multiplex PCR, was used to amplify TCRbeta CDR3 regions from genomic DNA. Per the source publication's procedure: Within the assay, amplification of reference gene primers was used to estimate how many nucleated cells each sample contained. To quantify the absolute abundance of each unique TCRbeta CDR3 rearrangement, sequence reads were collapsed and filtered. For each sample, productive Simpson clonality was calculated as the square root of Simpson's diversity index across productive rearrangements. The table was pulled from immuneACCESS by TCRdb, which kept in-frame rearrangements only. Such tables lose some clones; where checked, under half of the loss comes from unresolved V genes, and the rest has no known cause. V and J calls and clone size follow that table, whereas D and trimming were derived from the DNA. The sample records 120,000 to 150,000 clones, 87% of which are singletons. Around 40% of the sample belongs to the ten largest clones.

The receptor comes from a man aged 45-65 years who had recovered from COVID-19. What was sequenced was peripheral blood. The chain is assembled from TRBV11-2 and TRBJ2-5, with 7 middle bases fitting TRBD2. The CDR3 here reads CASSPPGTGPLGGETQYF. The nucleotides are TGTGCCAGCAGCCCCCCTGGAACCGGGCCTCTGGGGGGGGAGACCCAGTACTTC.